What follows is one T cell receptor (beta chain) and its context. This sample stems from a study of blood T cell repertoires in COVID-19. Study-wide background: The analysed material was cDNA or gDNA that came from T cells, B-cell-depleted T cells, or PBMCs.

V shed 0 bases, J shed 4 bases, and the junction held 4 bases outside the gene matches. CDR1 and CDR2 (germline): SGHRS, YFSETQ. CDR3 length equals 15 residues. In the authors' methods: Reference gene primers were amplified, and this amplification served to estimate nucleated cell counts. Profiled with immunoSEQ multiplex PCR; TCRdb holds only in-frame clones, not every one. V and J calls and clone size are as listed in that table; D and trimming were resolved from the DNA. Of about 120,000 clones in the sample, about 80% are singletons; the top ten hold roughly 4.3%. The TCR was taken from a woman of 80 years or more with acute or convalescent COVID-19. The V gene is TRBV5-1, the J gene TRBJ2-1, with TRBD1 matching over 7 bases. The source material was peripheral blood. CDR3 region: CASSLGQGPYNEQFF. CDR3 DNA sequence: TGCGCCAGCAGCTTGGGACAGGGACCTTACAATGAGCAGTTCTTC.